Listed here are 32 T cell receptor beta chains from one sample, sequenced in a study of OX40 agonist ivuxolimab in advanced cancers. Method: immunoSEQ multiplex PCR; TCRdb's copy keeps in-frame clones and lacks some. The table records 55,000 to 80,000 clones, more than 75% of them present only once. The starting material was CD4+ or CD8+ T cells sorted from blood, obtained in a trial of the OX40 agonist ivuxolimab. All receptors derive from an adult with an advanced solid tumor such as melanoma, head and neck, liver or kidney cancer.

This chain connects TRBV30 to TRBJ2-5, with a possible D match to TRBD1 (6 bases). Gene TRBJ2-7 matches the end of the DNA better, so the J call may be wrong. Per the germline V gene, CDR1 is GTSNPN and CDR2 is SVGIG (reference sequence). CDR3 length equals 14 residues. The CDR3 DNA follows: TGTGCCTGGAGACCTACAGGGTTGGATGACGAGCAGTACTTC. This translates into CAWRPTGLDDEQYF.

This clone was counted only a few times. The chain has TRBV30 and TRBJ1-5, with 7 bases identical to TRBD1. Germline loops: CDR1 GTSNPN, CDR2 SVGIG (reference sequence). The CDR3 runs 14 residues. V lost 7 bases, J lost 0 bases, and 6 bases stayed unmatched. The CDR3 DNA sequence: TGTGCCTTACGACAGGGTAATAGCAATCAGCCCCAGCATTTT. Its translation is CALRQGNSNQPQHF. Filled out from reference TRBV30 and TRBJ1-5, the complete variable domain reads SQTIHQWPATLVQPVGSPLSLECTVEGTSNPNLYWYRQAAGRGLQLLFYSVGIGQISSEVPQNLSASRPQDRQFILSSKKLLLSDSGFYLCALRQGNSNQPQHFGDGTRLSIL.

The chain carries TRBV4-3 and TRBJ1-2, with D unresolved. V gave up 0 bases and J gave up 4 bases, with 12 bases separating them. In germline, CDR1 is LGHNA, CDR2 YSLEER. The CDR3 extends over 15 amino acids. CDR3 sequence: CASSQDFRQVYGYTF. The CDR3 DNA is TGCGCCAGCAGCCAAGATTTCCGGCAGGTCTATGGCTACACCTTC.

This chain uses TRBV5-1 with TRBJ2-7; no clear D gene. The ends were cut back, 3 bases at V and 3 bases at J, with 10 bases in the middle. This CDR3 contains 13 residues. Per the germline V gene, CDR1 is SGHRS and CDR2 is YFSETQ. The CDR3 is CASSSGRIYEQYF. The CDR3 DNA follows: TGCGCCAGCAGCTCCGGACGGATCTACGAGCAGTACTTC.

This chain uses TRBV2 with TRBJ2-7; TRBD1 matches 9 bases. With V trimmed by 8 bases and J by 4 bases, 6 bases remained unmatched. Germline lookup yields CDR1 SNHLY and CDR2 FYNNEI. This CDR3 is 13 amino acids long. The CDR3 nucleotides are TGTGCCAGCCGCCGGGACAGGGAATACGAGCAGTACTTC. Amino acid sequence: CASRRDREYEQYF.

In its sample, this clone was seen a few times. This chain links TRBV5-1 with TRBJ2-3, with D uncertain. CDR3 size: 14 residues. V lost 4 bases and J lost 0, with 9 bases in between. The germline V gene has CDR1 SGHRS and CDR2 YFSETQ. The CDR3 reads CASSGQYSTDTQYF. CDR3 bases: TGCGCCAGCAGCGGGCAGTATAGCACAGATACGCAGTATTTT.

The chain has TRBV21-1 and TRBJ1-6. TRBV21-1 is designated a pseudogene. The CDR3 is 16 amino acids. The CDR3 reads CASIRAGTIYNSPLHF. CDR3 in DNA: TGTGCCAGCATCCGCGCAGGGACCATCTATAATTCACCCCTCCACTTT.

V gene TRBV5-1 combines with J gene TRBJ2-1, with no clear D. The CDR3 loop spans 11 amino acids. Germline CDR1 and CDR2: SGHRS and YFSETQ. V dropped 1 base and J dropped 8 bases, with 4 bases sitting between them. The chain's CDR3 is CASSLLDEQFF. In nucleotides, the CDR3 is TGCGCCAGCAGCTTGCTGGATGAGCAGTTCTTC.

The chain recombines TRBV7-3 with TRBJ1-2, with TRBD1 identical over 7 bases. The CDR3 runs to 14 residues. CDR1 is SGHTA and CDR2 is FQGTGA in the germline V gene. The J segment lost 6 bases and the V segment lost 1 base, leaving 5 bases of the junction unmatched. The CDR3 loop reads CASSLIQGLNGYTF. CDR3 DNA: TGTGCCAGCAGCTTAATACAGGGGCTTAATGGCTACACCTTC.

This chain links TRBV19 with TRBJ2-7, with unresolved D. V lost 1 base and J 0 bases, leaving 7 bases between the germline ends. Germline V gene data show CDR1 as LNHDA and CDR2 as SQIVND (reference sequence). CDR3 length: 14 amino acids. CDR3 amino acids: CASSIGWSSYEQYF. DNA for the CDR3: TGTGCCAGTAGTATAGGGTGGAGCTCCTACGAGCAGTACTTC.

This clone has more than one count but fewer than ten. The chain is built from TRBV30 and TRBJ1-4; D may be TRBD1 (5 bases). V lost 0 bases to trimming and J lost 10 bases, with 15 bases between them. This CDR3 comprises 14 residues. The germline V gene encodes CDR1 GTSNPN and CDR2 SVGIG (reference sequence). CDR3 sequence reads: CAWSVRSGDGKLFF. Here the CDR3 DNA reads TGTGCCTGGAGTGTACGGTCGGGGGACGGAAAACTGTTTTTT.

This clone appeared once. The rearrangement links TRBV4-3 to TRBJ2-5, with D maybe TRBD2 (6 bases). The J call may be wrong; the DNA end is better matched by TRBJ2-7. In germline, CDR1 is LGHNA, CDR2 YSLEER. The CDR3 is 13 amino acids. Written as DNA, the CDR3 is TGCGCCAGCAGCCCGGGGGTGGCCCACGAGCAGTACTTC. Translating it yields CASSPGVAHEQYF.

DNA for the CDR3: TGTGCCAGCAGCTTAGTCGATCCTTCGGGGCAGTACTTC. This encodes CASSLVDPSGQYF. The chain combines TRBV7-2 with TRBJ2-5, with a weak D call TRBD2 (5 bases). Germline CDR1 reads SGHTA; CDR2 reads FQGNSA. The CDR3 has 13 amino acids. The V end lost 1 base, the J end lost 11 bases, and 14 bases lay between the germline ends.

The chain is built from TRBV4-1 and TRBJ1-3; no definite D call. Per the germline V gene, CDR1 is MGHRA and CDR2 is YSYEKL. The V gene lost 5 bases and the J gene lost 2 bases, with 7 bases spanning the gap. This CDR3 is built from 13 residues. The CDR3 region is CASSSGAGNTIYF. CDR3 DNA: TGCGCCAGCAGCTCCGGGGCTGGAAACACCATATATTTT.

The V and J genes are TRBV18 and TRBJ2-5; 8 nucleotides match TRBD1. Germline V lookup: CDR1 KGHSH, CDR2 LQKENI. This CDR3 spans 15 amino acids. J lost 5 bases, V lost 0 bases, and 5 bases had no gene match. CDR3 DNA sequence: TGTGCCAGCTCACCACCGACAGGGGCCGGGGAGACCCAGTACTTC. As protein: CASSPPTGAGETQYF.

The J gene is TRBJ2-5, the V gene TRBV10-3, with D perhaps matching TRBD1 or TRBD2 (5 bases each). Germline V gives CDR1 ENHRY, CDR2 SYGVKD. The CDR3 is 15 residues long. Trimming left V 0 bases short and J 5 bases short, with 13 bases between. The CDR3 spells CAISESGRGKETQYF. CDR3 sequence (DNA): TGTGCCATCAGTGAGTCGGGACGGGGAAAGGAGACCCAGTACTTC.

The genes are TRBV7-2 and TRBJ2-5; 8 bases are a match to TRBD2. The CDR3 covers 16 residues. CDR1 and CDR2 (germline): SGHTA, FQGNSA. With 4 bases clipped from V and 4 bases from J, the junction kept 11 bases outside the gene matches. Here the CDR3 reads CASSSEREKGRETQYF. The CDR3 DNA sequence: TGTGCCAGCAGCTCCGAGCGGGAGAAGGGACGAGAGACCCAGTACTTC.

V is TRBV11-2 and J is TRBJ1-2; 7 nucleotides align to TRBD1. CDR1 SGHAT and CDR2 FQNNGV come from the germline V gene. J gave up 3 bases and V 5 bases, and 12 bases lay outside the gene matches. This CDR3 is 16 amino acids long. The CDR3 region is CASSPYYRGRDYGYTF. CDR3 DNA sequence: TGTGCCAGCAGCCCCTATTATAGGGGGCGCGACTATGGCTACACCTTC.

The genes are TRBV2 and TRBJ1-5; D perhaps matches TRBD1 (6 bases). CDR3 length equals 15 residues. The ends were cut back, 7 bases at V and 3 bases at J, with 16 bases in the middle. Germline CDR1 SNHLY, CDR2 FYNNEI. The CDR3 loop reads CASTQEGGPNQPQHF. CDR3 in DNA: TGTGCCAGCACCCAAGAGGGGGGTCCCAATCAGCCCCAGCATTTT. The full variable domain, with the rest looked up from reference TRBV2 and TRBJ1-5, is EPEVTQTPSHQVTQMGQEVILRCVPISNHLYFYWYRQILGQKVEFLVSFYNNEISEKSEIFDDQFSVERPDGSNFTLKIRSTKLEDSAMYFCASTQEGGPNQPQHFGDGTRLSIL.

This chain joins TRBV11-2 and TRBJ2-7, with D possibly being TRBD1 (6 bases). Trimming stripped 2 bases from V and 4 bases from J, with 21 bases between. The germline V gene has CDR1 SGHAT and CDR2 FQNNGV. The CDR3 has 17 residues. As DNA, the CDR3 is TGTGCCAGCAGCTTAAGGGGGACCATCAGTCCATGGTACGAGCAGTACTTC. As protein: CASSLRGTISPWYEQYF.

The rearrangement uses TRBV6-6 and TRBJ1-1; 7 positions agree with TRBD1. This CDR3 is built from 14 residues. The junction had 6 bases not matched to a gene; V was cut back by 5 bases and J by 3 bases. Looked up from germline, CDR1 is MNHNY and CDR2 is SVGAGI (reference sequence). Here the CDR3 reads CASSRPDRDTEAFF. For the CDR3, the DNA is TGTGCCAGCAGTCGACCCGACAGGGACACTGAAGCTTTCTTT.

The chain carries TRBV4-1 and TRBJ2-3, with D unresolved. The CDR3 runs to 16 residues. The V end was cut by 4 bases, the J end by 0 bases, with 14 bases between. Germline-derived CDR1 and CDR2 are MGHRA and YSYEKL. The CDR3 bases are TGCGCCAGCAGCCTTCTGGCTACATCTAGCACAGATACGCAGTATTTT. It is translated as CASSLLATSSTDTQYF.

The V gene is TRBV5-5, the J gene TRBJ1-3; D not certain. V lost 0 bases and J lost 2, with 9 bases in between. There are 15 residues in the CDR3. CDR1 and CDR2 from the germline V gene are SGHKS and YYEKEE (reference sequence). The CDR3 region is CASSLDGDTGNTIYF. CDR3 DNA: TGTGCCAGCAGCTTGGACGGAGACACTGGAAACACCATATATTTT.

The rearrangement links TRBV10-3 to TRBJ1-1; D is undetermined. This CDR3 contains 14 residues. V lost 2 bases to trimming and J lost 1 base, with 8 bases between them. The germline V gene encodes CDR1 ENHRY and CDR2 SYGVKD. The CDR3 sequence: CAISESSGNTEAFF. CDR3 DNA sequence: TGTGCCATCAGTGAGAGCAGCGGGAACACTGAAGCTTTCTTT.

The chain has TRBV6-1 and TRBJ2-3, with unresolved D. Germline V gives CDR1 MNHNS, CDR2 SASEGT. This CDR3 contains 14 residues. The ends were cut back, 4 bases at V and 0 bases at J, with 8 bases in the middle. CDR3 coding DNA: TGTGCCAGCAGTGGCCGTAGGAGCACAGATACGCAGTATTTT. It encodes CASSGRRSTDTQYF.

The chain uses TRBV6-1 and TRBJ1-2, with D possibly being TRBD1 (6 bases). Per germline, CDR1 MNHNS and CDR2 SASEGT. Trimming cost V 5 bases and J 5 bases, with 12 bases left between them. The CDR3 consists of 13 residues. The CDR3 region is CASSTGKNYGYTF. The CDR3 DNA sequence: TGTGCCAGCAGTACAGGGAAGAATTATGGCTACACCTTC.

This rearrangement joins TRBV29-1 to TRBJ2-5; 11 nucleotides agree with TRBD1. Germline loops: CDR1 SQVTM, CDR2 ANQGSEA. The length of the CDR3 is 14 residues. Unmatched junction bases numbered 4, after V lost 5 bases and J lost 2 bases. The CDR3, as DNA: TGCAGCGTTACGGGGGACAGGGGGCAAGAGACCCAGTACTTC. It specifies CSVTGDRGQETQYF.

J is TRBJ1-5 and V is TRBV4-3; TRBD1 agrees at 10 bases. Per germline, CDR1 LGHNA and CDR2 YSLEER. The CDR3 consists of 15 residues. V gave up 4 bases and J gave up 7 bases; unmatched junction bases: 7. The CDR3 loop reads CASSLSWTGGQPQHF. The CDR3 nucleotides read TGCGCCAGCAGCCTTTCATGGACAGGGGGACAGCCCCAGCATTTT.

The chain combines TRBV21-1 with TRBJ2-2; TRBD1 reflects the table's D call only, with no check against the DNA. TRBV21-1 is shown as a pseudogene. This CDR3 is 16 amino acids long. CDR3 region: CASSKEAGGNAGELFF. The CDR3, as DNA: TGTGCCAGCAGCAAAGAGGCAGGGGGTAACGCCGGGGAGCTGTTTTTT.

This clone was seen a few times. The chain is built from TRBV19 and TRBJ2-2; perhaps TRBD2 as D (6 bases). Trimming stripped 6 bases from V and 5 bases from J, with 10 bases between. This CDR3 comprises 13 residues. Germline V CDR1 and CDR2: LNHDA, SQIVND (reference sequence). DNA of the CDR3: TGTGCCAGTAGGGTACGGGAGACCGGGGAGCTGTTTTTT. Encoded protein: CASRVRETGELFF.

This sequence joins TRBV7-8 and TRBJ1-2; D perhaps matches TRBD1 (5 bases). Germline CDR1 reads SGHVS; CDR2 reads FQNEAQ. Trimming stripped 5 bases from V and 2 bases from J, with 9 bases between. This CDR3 is built from 13 residues. The CDR3 DNA is TGTGCCAGCAGCCAAGACAGAAACTATGGCTACACCTTC. Protein sequence: CASSQDRNYGYTF.

There are a few counts of this clone. The V gene is TRBV28, the J gene TRBJ2-5, with D perhaps TRBD1 or TRBD2 (5 bases each). The V and J ends lost 4 bases and 1 base respectively, with 10 bases between them. This CDR3 comprises 14 residues. Germline V lookup: CDR1 MDHEN, CDR2 SYDVKM. Here the CDR3 DNA reads TGTGCCAGCAGTTGGGACCGAGTCCAAGAGACCCAGTACTTC. Amino acid sequence: CASSWDRVQETQYF.